The present entry profiles one T cell receptor beta chain with its context. Its target is unknown. The PCR was carried out with 60 Vbeta primers and 13 Jbeta primers. Assay used: immunoSEQ multiplex PCR; TCRdb lists only in-frame clones, some missing. The table includes about 150,000 clones, 60% to 85% detected once. The record originates from a study of cytomegalovirus exposure and HLA in healthy donors. Regarding the study as a whole: Associated with HLA alleles at 0.05 false discovery rate in a later analysis were around 17,000 TCR beta sequences. A later analysis by the authors found several of the most significant clusters apparently linked to common viral pathogens.

V was trimmed by 5 bases and J by 3 bases, leaving 14 bases between them. The CDR3 is made up of 14 amino acids. Germline CDR1 and CDR2: KGHSY and FQNENV. The J gene is TRBJ2-7, the V gene TRBV16, with a possible D match to TRBD2 (6 bases). The clonotype was recovered from a woman between 35 and 50 years old in good health and CMV-seropositive. Sequencing was carried out using PBMCs. CDR3 residues: CASSSLLGGYEQYF. The CDR3, as DNA: TGTGCCAGCAGCTCCCTCTTGGGGGGCTACGAGCAGTACTTC.